The 2 T cell receptor beta chains below come from one sample, sequenced in a study of low-dose radiotherapy and immunotherapy resistance in tumors. Both TCRalpha and TCRbeta chains were reverse transcribed with V-gene-specific primers. TCRs underwent roughly 20 PCR cycles of amplification with a constant-region primer and V-primer adapter. TCRdb fed the reads into MiXCR, producing one record per CDR3 protein. Of nearly 7,500 distinct CDR3 sequences listed, around 83% are singletons. These receptors all stem from a human donor with advanced metastatic prostate, ovarian, gallbladder or colorectal cancer (not recorded which). This table probably holds off-target reads from a library built for another chain.

V and J are TRBV29-1 and TRBJ2-1, with TRBD2 as a possible D gene (5 bases). Trimming took 8 bases from V and 7 from J, leaving 12 bases between them. The CDR3 covers 11 residues. Germline V CDR1 and CDR2: SQVTM, ANQGSEA. CDR3 nucleotide sequence: TGCAGCCTCGGAGGCGCTAATGAGCAGTTCTTC. As protein: CSLGGANEQFF.

The rearrangement joins TRBV12-5 to TRBJ2-5, with D perhaps TRBD1 (6 bases). The V end was cut by 6 bases, the J end by 0 bases, with 14 bases between. The CDR3 is 15 amino acids. In germline, CDR1 is LGHNT, CDR2 FRNRAP. Here the CDR3 DNA reads TGTGCTAGTGGGTCCGGGTACAGGGACCAAGAGACCCAGTACTTC. This sequence encodes CASGSGYRDQETQYF.